This record covers a single T cell receptor beta chain. Its antigen is undetermined. Of the isolated RNA, all was reverse transcribed, and so the sequenced material was expressed TCRB transcripts. Deep immunoSEQ sequencing covered naive, central memory and regulatory T cell samples. Here immunoSEQ multiplex PCR was the method, and the copy in TCRdb shows in-frame clones only, minus some. The repertoire consists of approximately 140,000 clones, with nearly 50% occurring once and the leading ten covering around 0.43%. The data stem from a study of beta chain features in type 1 diabetes. About the research overall: All samples combined gave about 100 million sorted cells for examination. General observations from the study: Type 1 diabetes patients showed a moderate but significant shortening of TCRB CDR3s in all four CD4+ subsets. PCR might favor shorter templates, equally in patients and controls.

V shed 4 bases, J shed 9 bases, and the junction held 20 bases outside the gene matches. This CDR3 is 19 amino acids long. Germline loops: CDR1 LNHNV, CDR2 YYDKDF (reference sequence). The rearrangement links TRBV15 to TRBJ2-3, with 12 bases aligning to TRBD2. This TCR came from a man younger than 30 in good health. The sequenced sample consisted of Tregs from blood. This CDR3 is CATSTLRLAGARAQITQYF. In DNA form, the CDR3 reads TGTGCCACCAGCACGTTGAGACTAGCGGGGGCTAGGGCACAGATAACGCAGTATTTT.